The 24 T cell receptor beta chains listed next were all sequenced from one sample in a study of blood T cell repertoires in COVID-19. The data were produced by immunoSEQ multiplex PCR, yet TCRdb's version contains in-frame clones alone and is incomplete. The profile shows approximately 8,100 clones, less than 85% of them singletons. The sequenced material came from peripheral blood. These receptors came from a human donor in a cohort sampled during active COVID-19.

The rearrangement uses TRBV19 and TRBJ2-3; possibly TRBD2 for D (5 bases). V was clipped by 6 bases and J by 0 bases, with 13 bases between them. CDR3 length equals 15 residues. The germline V gene encodes CDR1 LNHDA and CDR2 SQIVND (reference sequence). CDR3 protein: CASSTGGGSTDTQYF. CDR3 bases: TGTGCCAGTAGCACCGGTGGCGGGAGCACAGATACGCAGTATTTT.

The chain links TRBV18 to TRBJ2-7, with 8 bases fitting TRBD2. The CDR3 length is 18 residues. Germline V gene lookup returns CDR1 KGHSH and CDR2 LQKENI. J was trimmed by 0 bases and V by 5 bases; bases with no gene match: 15. CDR3 protein: CASSMVAGREKGSYEQYV. CDR3 DNA sequence: TGTGCCAGCTCAATGGTAGCGGGAAGGGAGAAGGGCTCCTACGAGCAGTACGTC.

V and J are TRBV5-4 and TRBJ2-5; D uncertain. In germline, CDR1 is SGHNT, CDR2 YYREEE (reference sequence). The ends were cut back, 4 bases at V and 6 bases at J, with 19 bases in the middle. CDR3 length: 15 amino acids. CDR3 bases: TGTGCCAGCAGCCGAGACACTCAACTTGCCAAGACCCAGTACTTC. Its translation is CASSRDTQLAKTQYF.

The chain carries TRBV6-5 and TRBJ2-2; possible D gene TRBD1, 6 bases. The CDR3 has 15 residues. Germline V gene sequence: CDR1 MNHEY, CDR2 SVGAGI. Trimming removed 6 bases at V and 0 bases at J, with 11 bases between. CDR3 coding DNA: TGTGCCAGCAGACGACAGGACACGAACACCGGGGAGCTGTTTTTT. Translated: CASRRQDTNTGELFF.

This clone was observed a single time. This sequence joins TRBV3-1 (or the pseudogene TRBV3-2) and TRBJ2-3, with TRBD2 matching over 9 bases. Germline-derived CDR1 and CDR2 are LGHDT and YNNKEL (reference sequence). This CDR3 contains 17 residues. V lost 1 base and J lost 3; bases outside the gene matches: 8. Here the CDR3 DNA reads TGTGCCAGCAGCCAAGCAGATAGCGGGAGTCGTACAGATACGCAGTATTTT. Translation gives CASSQADSGSRTDTQYF.

The gene calls are TRBV6-1 and TRBJ1-2; D remains unclear. This CDR3 comprises 12 residues. V was shortened by 2 bases and J by 6 bases, with 7 bases between the two germline ends. Looked up from germline, CDR1 is MNHNS and CDR2 is SASEGT. CDR3 nucleotide sequence: TGTGCCAGCAGTGAACTCTATAATGGCTACACCTTC. It codes for CASSELYNGYTF.

The chain has TRBV9 and TRBJ2-3; 9 bases align to TRBD2. With V trimmed by 4 bases and J by 4 bases, 7 bases remained unmatched. This CDR3 comprises 15 residues. Germline CDR1 SGDLS, CDR2 YYNGEE. CDR3: CASSPQRGVADTQYF. The CDR3 bases are TGTGCCAGCAGCCCCCAGCGGGGGGTGGCAGATACGCAGTATTTT.

The chain carries TRBV6-2 or TRBV6-3 and TRBJ1-1; D not certain. The length of the CDR3 is 14 residues. Deletions cut 3 bases from V and 6 bases from J, with 14 bases between. From germline, CDR1 is MNHEY and CDR2 SVGEGT. The DNA for the CDR3 is TGTGCCAGCAGTTATCAGCCCGAAGCGGCTGAAGCTTTCTTT. It translates to CASSYQPEAAEAFF.

The chain uses TRBV19 and TRBJ2-6; the D gene is possibly TRBD1 (5 bases). The CDR3 runs to 15 residues. Germline V gives CDR1 LNHDA, CDR2 SQIVND (reference sequence). The ends were cut back, 4 bases at V and 3 bases at J, with 10 bases in the middle. CDR3 DNA: TGTGCCAGTAGTAGTTTTGACAGTGGGGCCAACGTCCTGACTTTC. Its translation is CASSSFDSGANVLTF. The whole variable domain, filled in from reference TRBV19 and TRBJ2-6, reads DGGITQSPKYLFRKEGQNVTLSCEQNLNHDAMYWYRQDPGQGLRLIYYSQIVNDFQKGDIAEGYSVSREKKESFPLTVTSAQKNPTAFYLCASSSFDSGANVLTFGAGSRLTVL.

This chain uses TRBV25-1 with TRBJ1-1; TRBD1 might be the D (5 bases). V gave up 10 bases and J gave up 0 bases, with 9 bases separating them. Germline loops: CDR1 MGHDK, CDR2 SYGVNS. The CDR3 is 12 residues long. The CDR3, as DNA: TGTGCCATGGGGCAGATGAACACTGAAGCTTTCTTT. This translates into CAMGQMNTEAFF.

V usage is TRBV6-2 or TRBV6-3 and J usage is TRBJ1-2, with 7 nucleotides matching TRBD1. Per germline, CDR1 MNHEY and CDR2 SVGEGT. V shed 5 bases, J shed 3 bases, and the junction held 6 bases outside the gene matches. The CDR3 is 14 amino acids. For the CDR3, the DNA is TGTGCCAGCAGTAGAACAGGGGCAGACTATGGCTACACCTTC. Residues: CASSRTGADYGYTF.

The CDR3 sequence: CASRGLNTDTQYF. Here the CDR3 DNA reads TGTGCCAGCAGAGGACTCAACACAGATACGCAGTATTTT. This chain joins TRBV6-5 and TRBJ2-3, with D tentatively TRBD2 (5 bases). The CDR3 contains 13 residues. Germline V gene data show CDR1 as MNHEY and CDR2 as SVGAGI. The V end lost 6 bases, the J end lost 2 bases, and 9 bases lay between the germline ends.

The table lists this clone with a few counts. This chain links TRBV6-1 with TRBJ2-7; a weak D match, TRBD2 (5 bases). Germline V gives CDR1 MNHNS, CDR2 SASEGT. The CDR3 has 13 amino acids. V was cut by 1 base and J by 7 bases, with 11 bases left in between. This CDR3 is CASSEGEGWEQYV. The DNA of the CDR3 is TGTGCCAGCAGTGAAGGTGAGGGCTGGGAGCAGTACGTC.

The J gene is TRBJ2-1, the V gene TRBV7-3; TRBD1 aligns across 11 bases. This CDR3 is 15 amino acids long. Per the germline V gene, CDR1 is SGHTA and CDR2 is FQGTGA. V shed 2 bases and J 8 bases; nucleotides not matched to a gene: 5. In DNA, the CDR3 is TGTGCCAGCAGCTTAGGGGACAGGGGGTTTGATGAGCAGTTCTTC. Translated, it gives CASSLGDRGFDEQFF.

This chain uses TRBV30 with TRBJ1-4, with 11 bases matching TRBD1. Germline V CDR1 and CDR2: GTSNPN, SVGIG (reference sequence). With V trimmed by 2 bases and J by 7 bases, 6 bases remained unmatched. CDR3 length: 15 residues. This chain's CDR3 is CAWSKSGTGGEKLFF. In DNA, the CDR3 is TGTGCCTGGAGTAAATCCGGGACAGGGGGTGAAAAACTGTTTTTT. Together with reference TRBV30 and TRBJ1-4, the CDR3 gives the full variable domain: SQTIHQWPATLVQPVGSPLSLECTVEGTSNPNLYWYRQAAGRGLQLLFYSVGIGQISSEVPQNLSASRPQDRQFILSSKKLLLSDSGFYLCAWSKSGTGGEKLFFGSGTQLSVL.

This chain connects TRBV11-2 to TRBJ2-3; 8 bases agree with TRBD1. From germline, CDR1 is SGHAT and CDR2 FQNNGV. The CDR3 covers 14 residues. Trimming took 1 base from V and 6 from J; bases not matched to a gene: 3. For the CDR3, the DNA is TGTGCCAGCAGCTTAGGGACAGGGCTGGATACGCAGTATTTT. This codes for CASSLGTGLDTQYF.

The rearrangement links TRBV5-5 to TRBJ2-1, with D perhaps matching TRBD1 (6 bases). Germline V gives CDR1 SGHKS, CDR2 YYEKEE (reference sequence). This CDR3 comprises 15 residues. Trimming removed 4 bases at V and 0 bases at J, with 11 bases between. The CDR3 DNA is TGTGCCAGCAGCGTCGACAGGAGCTCCTACAATGAGCAGTTCTTC. Protein product: CASSVDRSSYNEQFF.

The V and J genes are TRBV7-8 and TRBJ2-7; TRBD1 agrees at 8 bases. V shed 5 bases and J 3 bases; nucleotides not matched to a gene: 6. CDR3 length: 14 amino acids. Germline lookup yields CDR1 SGHVS and CDR2 FQNEAQ. The CDR3 region is CASSHRTGYYEQYV. In DNA form, the CDR3 reads TGTGCCAGCAGCCACCGGACAGGGTACTACGAGCAGTACGTC.

This clone was observed a few times. This chain links TRBV10-1 with TRBJ2-1, with 10 bases matching TRBD2. The CDR3 extends over 18 amino acids. Germline lookup yields CDR1 WNHNN and CDR2 SYGVQD (reference sequence). V gave up 3 bases and J gave up 7 bases; unmatched junction bases: 15. CDR3: CASSDAGGSGGAFNEQFF. The DNA of the CDR3 is TGCGCCAGCAGTGATGCAGGGGGCAGCGGGGGGGCGTTTAATGAGCAGTTCTTC.

The CDR3 DNA reads as TGTGCCAGCAGTAAACTAGCGGGGTACAATGAGCAGTTCTTC. Protein: CASSKLAGYNEQFF. The chain employs TRBV6-4 and TRBJ2-1; 10 bases are a match to TRBD2. The junction had 2 bases not matched to a gene; V was cut back by 5 bases and J by 4 bases. This CDR3 is 14 amino acids long. From germline, CDR1 is MRHNA and CDR2 SNTAGT.

The chain carries TRBV5-1 and TRBJ2-1; 10 bases fit TRBD1. Germline values: CDR1 SGHRS, CDR2 YFSETQ. V lost 3 bases, J lost 0 bases, and 15 bases stayed unmatched. The CDR3 contains 20 residues. In nucleotides, the CDR3 is TGCGCCAGCAGCTCCCATCGAGACAGGGGGCTTGGTGGCTCCTACAATGAGCAGTTCTTC. Residues: CASSSHRDRGLGGSYNEQFF.

This clone is labeled as medium-sized. The chain couples TRBV7-9 to TRBJ2-2, with 9 bases matching TRBD1. J was trimmed by 0 bases and V by 7 bases; bases with no gene match: 9. The CDR3 runs 17 residues. Germline V gene sequence: CDR1 SEHNR, CDR2 FQNEAQ (reference sequence). CDR3 in amino acids: CASINTGGRTNTGELFF. The CDR3 DNA reads TGTGCCAGCATCAACACAGGGGGCAGGACGAACACCGGGGAGCTGTTTTTT.

The CDR3: CATSDKLAGGETQYF. CDR3 sequence (DNA): TGTGCCACCAGTGACAAACTAGCGGGAGGAGAGACCCAGTACTTC. The rearrangement links TRBV24-1 to TRBJ2-5, with 12 bases matching TRBD2. Germline V gene data show CDR1 as KGHDR and CDR2 as SFDVKD. The V and J ends lost 4 bases and 4 bases, in that order; junction bases with no gene match: 3. This CDR3 has 15 residues.

The V call is TRBV6-2 or TRBV6-3, the J call TRBJ2-1, with D possibly being TRBD2 (7 bases). This CDR3 contains 16 residues. V was trimmed by 4 bases and J by 0 bases, leaving 13 bases between them. Germline V lookup: CDR1 MNHEY, CDR2 SVGEGT. CDR3 nucleotide sequence: TGTGCCAGCAGTTCTAGGGGGGGTAGCTCCTACAATGAGCAGTTCTTC. Encoded protein: CASSSRGGSSYNEQFF.